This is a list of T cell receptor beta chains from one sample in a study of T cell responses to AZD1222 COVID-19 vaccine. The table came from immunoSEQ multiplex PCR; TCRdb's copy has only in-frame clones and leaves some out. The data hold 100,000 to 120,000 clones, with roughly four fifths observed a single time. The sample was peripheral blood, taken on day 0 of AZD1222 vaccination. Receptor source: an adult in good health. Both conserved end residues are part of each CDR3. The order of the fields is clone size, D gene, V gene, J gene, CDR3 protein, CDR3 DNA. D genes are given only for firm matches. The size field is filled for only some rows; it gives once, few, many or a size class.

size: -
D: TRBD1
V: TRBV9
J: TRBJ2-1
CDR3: CASSVTGGGDNEQFF
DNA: TGTGCCAGCAGCGTGACAGGGGGCGGGGACAATGAGCAGTTCTTC

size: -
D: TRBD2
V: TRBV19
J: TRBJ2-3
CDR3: CASTPGSGRTDTQYF
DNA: TGTGCCAGTACCCCCGGTAGCGGGAGGACAGATACGCAGTATTTT

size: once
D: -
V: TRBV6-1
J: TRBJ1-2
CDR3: CASSETYQGAGFYGYTF
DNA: TGTGCCAGCAGTGAAACTTATCAGGGCGCCGGCTTCTATGGCTACACCTTC

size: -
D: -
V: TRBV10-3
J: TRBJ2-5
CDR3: CAISESYPETQYF
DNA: TGTGCCATCAGTGAGTCCTATCCCGAGACCCAGTACTTC

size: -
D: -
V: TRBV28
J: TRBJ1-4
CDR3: CASAKGPTNEKLFF
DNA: TGTGCCAGCGCTAAGGGGCCAACTAATGAAAAACTGTTTTTT

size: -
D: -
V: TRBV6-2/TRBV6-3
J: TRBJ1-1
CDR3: CASSSAKGLNTEAFF
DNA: TGTGCCAGCAGTAGTGCGAAAGGGCTGAACACTGAAGCTTTCTTT

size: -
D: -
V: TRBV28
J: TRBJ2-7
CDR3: CASSLAYEQYF
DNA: TGTGCCAGCAGCCTAGCCTACGAGCAGTACTTC

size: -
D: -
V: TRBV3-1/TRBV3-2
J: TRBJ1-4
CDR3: CASSPQATNEKLFF
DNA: TGTGCCAGCAGCCCACAGGCAACTAATGAAAAACTGTTTTTT

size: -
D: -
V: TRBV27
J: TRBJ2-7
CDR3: CASSFGRGPYEQYF
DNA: TGTGCCAGCAGTTTCGGCAGGGGCCCCTACGAGCAGTACTTC

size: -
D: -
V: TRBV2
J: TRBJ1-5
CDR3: CASSTTVVLSTQHF
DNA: TGTGCCAGCAGTACAACGGTAGTTCTCAGTACCCAGCATTTT

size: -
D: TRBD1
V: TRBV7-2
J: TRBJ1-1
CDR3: CASSYRRGRGEAFF
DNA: TGTGCCAGCAGCTATAGAAGGGGCAGGGGGGAAGCTTTCTTT

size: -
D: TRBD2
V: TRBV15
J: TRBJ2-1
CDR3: CATSRDGLAGFLSSYNEQFF
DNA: TGTGCCACCAGCAGAGATGGGCTAGCGGGATTCTTGAGCTCCTACAATGAGCAGTTCTTC

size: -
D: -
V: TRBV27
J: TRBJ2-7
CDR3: CASSFPPSGPMEAYEQYF
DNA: TGTGCCAGCAGTTTCCCCCCTTCGGGGCCCATGGAGGCCTACGAGCAGTACTTC

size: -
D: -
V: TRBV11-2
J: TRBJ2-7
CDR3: CASSRLHRASYEQYF
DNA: TGTGCCAGCAGCCGCCTACATCGAGCTTCCTACGAGCAGTACTTC

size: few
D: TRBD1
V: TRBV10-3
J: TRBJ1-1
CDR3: CAISAQGANTEAFF
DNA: TGTGCCATCAGTGCTCAGGGGGCGAATACTGAAGCTTTCTTT

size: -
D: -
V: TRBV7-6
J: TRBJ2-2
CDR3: CASSLAPGLGNTGELFF
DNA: TGTGCCAGCAGCTTAGCGCCGGGACTGGGGAACACCGGGGAGCTGTTTTTT

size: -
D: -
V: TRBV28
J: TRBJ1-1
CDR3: CASTPPAGMNTEAFF
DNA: TGTGCCAGCACACCTCCGGCAGGCATGAACACTGAAGCTTTCTTT

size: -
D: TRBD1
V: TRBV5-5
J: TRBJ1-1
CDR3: CASRLDRVGLNTEAFF
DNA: TGTGCCAGCAGACTGGACAGGGTTGGTCTGAACACTGAAGCTTTCTTT

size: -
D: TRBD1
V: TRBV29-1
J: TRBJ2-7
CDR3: CSVTGVTAEQYF
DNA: TGCAGCGTTACAGGGGTTACAGCCGAGCAGTACTTC

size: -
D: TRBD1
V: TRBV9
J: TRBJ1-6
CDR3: CASSDSLGTDINSPLHF
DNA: TGTGCCAGCAGCGATTCATTGGGGACAGATATTAATTCACCCCTCCACTTT

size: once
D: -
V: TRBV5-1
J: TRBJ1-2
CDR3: CASSPHRGAGGGYTF
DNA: TGCGCCAGCAGCCCGCACCGGGGGGCTGGAGGTGGCTACACCTTC

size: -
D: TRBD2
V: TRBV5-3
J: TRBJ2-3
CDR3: CARSFPTSGTQYF
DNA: TGTGCCAGAAGCTTTCCGACTAGCGGTACGCAGTATTTT

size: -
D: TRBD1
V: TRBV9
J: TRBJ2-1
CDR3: CASSDGTGLFGEQFF
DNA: TGTGCCAGCAGCGACGGGACAGGGCTTTTTGGTGAGCAGTTCTTC

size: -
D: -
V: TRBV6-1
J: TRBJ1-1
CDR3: CAISEVGTEAFF
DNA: TGTGCCATCAGTGAAGTCGGGACTGAAGCTTTCTTT

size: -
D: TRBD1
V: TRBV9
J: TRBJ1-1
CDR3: CASSGSGNRGSFF
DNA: TGTGCCAGCAGCGGGTCGGGTAACAGGGGAAGTTTCTTT

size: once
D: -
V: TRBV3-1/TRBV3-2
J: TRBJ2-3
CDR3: CASSLKPLGQYGTDTQYF
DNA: TGTGCCAGCAGCCTTAAGCCTCTCGGACAGTATGGGACAGATACGCAGTATTTT

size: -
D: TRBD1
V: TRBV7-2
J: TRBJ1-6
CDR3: CASSPNFQTGSNSPLHF
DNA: TGTGCCAGCAGCCCAAACTTCCAGACAGGGAGTAATTCACCCCTCCACTTT

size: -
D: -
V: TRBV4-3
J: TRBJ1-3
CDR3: CASSQGRGTSGNTIYF
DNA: TGCGCCAGCAGCCAAGGAAGGGGGACCTCTGGAAACACCATATATTTT

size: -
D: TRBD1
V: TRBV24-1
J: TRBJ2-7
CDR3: CATSDFRQGAYEQYF
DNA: TGTGCCACCAGTGATTTTAGACAGGGGGCCTACGAGCAGTACTTC

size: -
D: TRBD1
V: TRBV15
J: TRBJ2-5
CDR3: CATSNRGSQETQYF
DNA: TGTGCCACCAGCAACAGGGGCTCCCAAGAGACCCAGTACTTC

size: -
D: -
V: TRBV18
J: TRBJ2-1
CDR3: CASSPLSGSSNNEQFF
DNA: TGTGCCAGCTCACCTCTTTCAGGGTCATCAAACAATGAGCAGTTCTTC

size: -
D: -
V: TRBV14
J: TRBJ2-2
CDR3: CASSLGLSGELFF
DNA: TGTGCCAGCAGCCTGGGTCTCTCCGGGGAGCTGTTTTTT

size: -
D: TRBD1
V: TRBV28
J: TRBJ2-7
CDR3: CASRSSGTGTYEQYF
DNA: TGTGCCAGCAGGTCTTCCGGGACAGGGACTTACGAGCAGTACTTC

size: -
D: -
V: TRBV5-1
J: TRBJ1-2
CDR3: CASSLVTNYGYTF
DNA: TGCGCCAGCAGCTTGGTCACGAACTATGGCTACACCTTC

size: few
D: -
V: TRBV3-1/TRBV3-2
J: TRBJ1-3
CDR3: CASSQDGGAGNTIYF
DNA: TGTGCCAGCAGCCAAGATGGTGGGGCTGGAAACACCATATATTTT

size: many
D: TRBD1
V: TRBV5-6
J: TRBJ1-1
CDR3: CASSFGTGSLAFF
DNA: TGTGCCAGCAGCTTTGGGACAGGGTCATTGGCTTTCTTT

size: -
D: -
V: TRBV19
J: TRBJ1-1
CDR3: CASSVLATGPYTEAFF
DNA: TGTGCCAGTAGTGTATTGGCCACAGGGCCTTACACTGAAGCTTTCTTT

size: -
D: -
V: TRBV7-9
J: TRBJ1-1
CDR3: CASSLVFPEAFF
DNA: TGTGCCAGCAGCTTAGTTTTCCCTGAAGCTTTCTTT

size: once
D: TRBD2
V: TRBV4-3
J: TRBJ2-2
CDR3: CASSRDTGTSGRTGELFF
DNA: TGCGCCAGCAGCCGGGACACCGGGACTAGCGGGAGAACCGGGGAGCTGTTTTTT

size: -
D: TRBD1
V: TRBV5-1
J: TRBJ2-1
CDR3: CASSLARGRPIGEQFF
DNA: TGCGCCAGCAGCTTGGCCAGGGGGCGCCCCATCGGGGAGCAGTTCTTC

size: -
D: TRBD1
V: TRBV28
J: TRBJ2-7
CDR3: CASSFRGHSSYEQYF
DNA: TGTGCCAGCAGTTTTAGGGGGCATAGCTCCTACGAGCAGTACTTC

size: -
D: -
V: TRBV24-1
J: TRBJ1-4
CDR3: CATSDSTAATNEKLFF
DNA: TGTGCCACCAGTGATTCGACAGCTGCAACTAATGAAAAACTGTTTTTT

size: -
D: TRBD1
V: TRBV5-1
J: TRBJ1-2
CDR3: CASAQGGATDGYTF
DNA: TGCGCCAGCGCCCAGGGGGGGGCGACTGATGGCTACACCTTC

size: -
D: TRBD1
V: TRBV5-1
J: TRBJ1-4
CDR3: CASSSDRTGGVSREKLFF
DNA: TGCGCCAGCAGCTCCGACCGGACAGGGGGCGTCTCGCGGGAAAAACTGTTTTTT

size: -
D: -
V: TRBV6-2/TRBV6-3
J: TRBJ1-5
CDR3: CASSRPGHYSNQPQHF
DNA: TGTGCCAGCAGCCGTCCTGGGCACTATAGCAATCAGCCCCAGCATTTT

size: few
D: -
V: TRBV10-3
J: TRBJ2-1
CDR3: CAISFQGSSYNEQFF
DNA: TGTGCCATCAGTTTTCAGGGTTCTTCCTACAATGAGCAGTTCTTC

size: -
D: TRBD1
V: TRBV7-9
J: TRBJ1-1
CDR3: CASSSEETGAQGAFF
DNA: TGTGCCAGCAGCTCCGAAGAAACAGGGGCCCAGGGAGCTTTCTTT

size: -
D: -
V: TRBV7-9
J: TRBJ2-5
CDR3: CASSLTRETQYF
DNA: TGTGCCAGCAGTTTAACAAGGGAGACCCAGTACTTC

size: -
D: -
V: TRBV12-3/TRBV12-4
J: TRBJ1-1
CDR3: CASQPGRNTEAFF
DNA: TGTGCCAGCCAGCCAGGGCGGAACACTGAAGCTTTCTTT

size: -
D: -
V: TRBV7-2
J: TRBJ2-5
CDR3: CASSLGGGPETQYF
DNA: TGTGCCAGCAGCTTAGGAGGGGGGCCAGAGACCCAGTACTTC

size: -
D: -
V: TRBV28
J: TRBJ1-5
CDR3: CASSSFHTTGIRPQHF
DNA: TGTGCCAGCAGTTCATTCCATACTACGGGGATTAGGCCCCAGCATTTT

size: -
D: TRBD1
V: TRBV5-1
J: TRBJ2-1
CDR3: CASSSGTGYNEQFF
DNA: TGCGCCAGCAGCTCCGGGACAGGGTACAATGAGCAGTTCTTC

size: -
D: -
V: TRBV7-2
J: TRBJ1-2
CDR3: CASSPQLNYGYTF
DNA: TGTGCCAGCAGCCCCCAGCTTAACTATGGCTACACCTTC

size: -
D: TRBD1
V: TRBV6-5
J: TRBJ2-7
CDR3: CASSYSAQGVSYEQYF
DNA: TGTGCCAGCAGTTACTCGGCACAGGGGGTCTCCTACGAGCAGTACTTC

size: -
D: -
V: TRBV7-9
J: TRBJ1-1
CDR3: CASSWGKQENTEAFF
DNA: TGTGCCAGCAGCTGGGGTAAACAGGAGAACACTGAAGCTTTCTTT